This TCR beta chain emerged from a study of T cell repertoires in cytomegalovirus infection. Study-wide results and caveats: HLA-C-restricted CMV-specific TCR beta clonotypes prevailed in the ex vivo response.

On this clonotype itself: Its antigen is unidentified.

TCRdb reprocessed the reads via MiXCR and lists one record per CDR3 protein. The repertoire has hundreds of thousands of distinct CDR3 sequences, roughly 35% of them found once; the top ten carry 2.8%. The sample was PBMCs. The receptor comes from a human donor in good health (CMV status not recorded). Some clones in this sample may be carry-over from other donors' samples.

In DNA, the CDR3 is TGTGCCAGCAGCTCCACAGGGAGGACGACTAATGAAAAACTGTTTTTT. Residues: CASSSTGRTTNEKLFF. This chain links TRBV7-3 with TRBJ1-4, with D perhaps TRBD1 (6 bases). Germline V lookup: CDR1 SGHTA, CDR2 FQGTGA. Trimming stripped 4 bases from V and 2 bases from J, with 14 bases between. The CDR3 runs to 16 residues.